The source of this T cell receptor beta chain is a study of blood T cell repertoires in COVID-19. Looking at the study overall: The United States, Italy and Spain supplied acute and convalescent COVID-19 samples. PBMCs, B-cell-depleted T cells, or T cells were the source of the cDNA or gDNA that made up the material.

CDR3 length: 14 amino acids. Trimming removed 4 bases from V and 3 bases from J; junction bases left unmatched: 7. Germline CDR1 and CDR2: SGHDT and YYEEEE. Sequenced by immunoSEQ multiplex PCR; TCRdb stores in-frame clones only, minus some. Of approximately 53,000 clones in the sample, 90% to 95% are singletons; the top ten hold 9.7%. The sequenced sample consisted of peripheral blood. The TCR was taken from an elderly woman with acute or convalescent COVID-19. This chain connects TRBV5-6 to TRBJ2-7; 7 bases agree with TRBD1. The CDR3 coding sequence is TGTGCCAGCAGCCTCGACAGGGAATACTACGAGCAGTACTTC. Protein sequence: CASSLDREYYEQYF.